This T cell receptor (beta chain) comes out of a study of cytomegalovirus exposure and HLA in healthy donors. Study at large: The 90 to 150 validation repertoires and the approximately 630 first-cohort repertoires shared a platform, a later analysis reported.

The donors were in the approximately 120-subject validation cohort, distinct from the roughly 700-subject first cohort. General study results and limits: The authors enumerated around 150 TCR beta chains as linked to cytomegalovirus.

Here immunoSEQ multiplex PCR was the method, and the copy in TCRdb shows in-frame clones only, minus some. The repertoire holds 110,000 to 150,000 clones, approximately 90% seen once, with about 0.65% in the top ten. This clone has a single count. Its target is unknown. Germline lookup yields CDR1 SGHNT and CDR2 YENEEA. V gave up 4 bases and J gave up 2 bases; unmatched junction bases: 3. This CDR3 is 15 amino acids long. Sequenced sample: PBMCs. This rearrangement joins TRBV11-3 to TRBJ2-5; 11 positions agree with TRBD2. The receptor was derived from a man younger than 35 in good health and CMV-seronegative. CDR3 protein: CASSSIAGGQETQYF. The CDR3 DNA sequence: TGTGCCAGCAGCTCGATAGCGGGAGGGCAAGAGACCCAGTACTTC.